The clone carrying this TCR beta chain was seen just once. Allocation to cohorts depended on clinical history reported by the participants. For recovered donors of Cohort 3, there were two negative PCRs, clearance, or symptom resolution. This sample was included in a study of blood T cell repertoires in COVID-19. On the study more broadly: The analysed material was cDNA or gDNA that came from T cells, B-cell-depleted T cells, or PBMCs.

Authors' processing steps: For nucleated cells, counts were estimated from reference gene primer amplification. Using immunoSEQ multiplex PCR, the repertoire was profiled, and TCRdb retains in-frame clones only, with some absent. From that table come the V and J calls and clone size; the DNA was used to work out D and trimming. The top ten clones hold roughly 4% of a sample with under 350,000 clones, around 86% of them seen once. This receptor was identified in a young man who had recovered from COVID-19. The sequencing input was PBMCs or T cells enriched from blood (not recorded which).

The CDR3 DNA reads as TGCGCCAGCAGCTTTGACAGGGCGGATGGCTACACCTTC. This translates into CASSFDRADGYTF. The chain couples TRBV5-1 to TRBJ1-2; 7 nucleotides line up with TRBD1. V shed 2 bases, J shed 6 bases, and the junction held 4 bases outside the gene matches. The CDR3 consists of 13 residues. CDR1 is SGHRS, CDR2 YFSETQ, per germline.